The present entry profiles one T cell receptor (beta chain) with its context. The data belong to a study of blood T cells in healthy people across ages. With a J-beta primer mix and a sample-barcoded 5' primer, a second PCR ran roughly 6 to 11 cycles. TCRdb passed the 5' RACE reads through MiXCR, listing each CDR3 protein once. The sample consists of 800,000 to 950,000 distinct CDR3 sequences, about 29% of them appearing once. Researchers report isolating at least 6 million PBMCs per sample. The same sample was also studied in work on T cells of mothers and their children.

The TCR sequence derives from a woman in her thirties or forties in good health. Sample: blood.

The CDR3 here is CASSFRGPGGYTF. The CDR3 nucleotides are TGTGCCAGCAGTTTTAGGGGACCGGGAGGCTACACCTTC. The chain recombines TRBV27 with TRBJ1-2; perhaps TRBD1 as D (5 bases). Trimming took 3 bases from V and 8 from J, leaving 13 bases between them. The CDR3 totals 13 residues. Germline V gives CDR1 MNHEY, CDR2 SMNVEV (reference sequence).